The clone carrying this T cell receptor (beta chain) showed up many times. The junction had 1 base not matched to a gene; V was cut back by 3 bases and J by 6 bases. The CDR3 is 13 residues long. In germline, CDR1 is KGHDR, CDR2 SFDVKD. RNA transcripts served as the template for amplifying TCR beta CDR3 regions. The HTBI set primed first-round TCR CDR3 RT-PCR. A single record per CDR3 protein comes from TCRdb applying MiXCR to the multiplex PCR reads. Found here are fewer than 900,000 distinct CDR3 sequences, less than 20% of them singletons; the top ten hold 8.4%. The data belong to a study of T cells in Graves' hyperthyroidism and ophthalmopathy. Across 18 months, stable Graves' hyperthyroidism was marked by no progression to ophthalmopathy.

The TCR was taken from a man aged 18 to 35 with Graves' hyperthyroidism. Sequencing was performed on blood. The V and J genes are TRBV24-1 and TRBJ1-2; 9 nucleotides agree with TRBD1. The CDR3 DNA reads as TGTGCCACCAGTGATCGACAGGGGGATGGCTACACCTTC. This codes for CATSDRQGDGYTF.